This T cell receptor (beta chain) comes out of a study of beta chain features in type 1 diabetes. Germline CDR1 reads MDHEN; CDR2 reads SYDVKM. The CDR3 has 17 amino acids. Trimming cost V 4 bases and J 7 bases; bases outside gene matches: 15. About this clone: The antigen is undetermined.

Overall study results and limits: Healthy donors had naive, central memory and Treg TCRB repertoires that appeared less similar than those seen among patients. Whether TCRB rearrangement is influenced by HLA type was left unresolved in this analysis. Among patients with Type 1 diabetes, TCRB CDR3s were moderately but significantly shorter in every one of the four CD4+ subsets.

A sort by CD45RO/CCR7/CD25/CD127/CD95/CD27 yielded CD4+ naive, central memory, regulatory and stem cell-like memory cells. The study reverse transcribed the entire isolated RNA, so it sequenced expressed TCRB transcripts. Around 3.5 million reads on average were seen across naive, central memory and regulatory T cell samples. Clones were sequenced by immunoSEQ multiplex PCR, and TCRdb holds only the in-frame ones, with some missing. The table records around 280,000 clones, around 16% of them present only once. The origin of this receptor is a man between 18 and 35 years old with type 1 diabetes. The rearrangement uses TRBV28 and TRBJ2-4, with 8 nucleotides matching TRBD1. The material sequenced was naive CD4+ T cells from blood. Here the CDR3 reads CASSSKSGQAKGNIQYF. The CDR3 DNA follows: TGTGCCAGCAGTTCAAAATCGGGACAGGCAAAAGGGAACATTCAGTACTTC. The full variable domain, rest sourced from reference TRBV28 and TRBJ2-4, is DVKVTQSSRYLVKRTGEKVFLECVQDMDHENMFWYRQDPGLGLRLIYFSYDVKMKEKGDIPEGYSVSREKKERFSLILESASTNQTSMYLCASSSKSGQAKGNIQYFGAGTRLSVL.